These T cell receptor beta chains were read from a single sample in a study of OX40 agonist ivuxolimab in advanced cancers. The protocol was immunoSEQ multiplex PCR, while the TCRdb copy is restricted to in-frame clones and leaves out a portion. The table shows some 65,000 clones, with 77% occurring only once. The material was CD4+ or CD8+ T cells sorted from blood, obtained in a trial of the OX40 agonist ivuxolimab. The receptors were sampled from an adult with an advanced solid tumor such as melanoma, head and neck, liver or kidney cancer. Each CDR3 is given with its conserved first and last residue. A D gene is named only where the DNA matches it firmly. A row's size may be missing; if present it is once, few, many or a size class.

abundance,d_gene,v_gene,j_gene,CDR3nt,CDR3aa
once,NA,TRBV18,TRBJ1-5,TGTGCCAGCTCACCGGAAGTAAATCAGCCCCAGCATTTT,CASSPEVNQPQHF
NA,NA,TRBV21-1,TRBJ1-2,TGTGCCAGCAGCAAAGTTTGGGGCAGCATGATAGAAGGCTACACCTTC,CASSKVWGSMIEGYTF
NA,TRBD1,TRBV5-1,TRBJ1-1,TGCGCCAGCAGCCTCCAGGGGGACACTGAAGCTTTCTTT,CASSLQGDTEAFF
NA,NA,TRBV2,TRBJ1-1,TGTGCCAGCCACGAACTGAGGGGAATACCTGAAGCTTTCTTT,CASHELRGIPEAFF
NA,NA,TRBV27,TRBJ2-7,TGTGCCAGCAGTTTATTCCCAGGGGTGGACGAGCAGTACTTC,CASSLFPGVDEQYF
NA,NA,TRBV30,TRBJ2-6,TGTGCCTGGAAAAATGGTGTCTCTGGGGCCAACGTCCTGACTTTC,CAWKNGVSGANVLTF
NA,NA,TRBV28,TRBJ1-2,TGTGCCAGCAGTTCCTCTTGGAGTGATGGCTACACCTTC,CASSSSWSDGYTF
NA,NA,TRBV20-1,TRBJ2-3,TGCAGTGCTAGATCGAACCAAGCGCAGTATTTT,CSARSNQAQYF
NA,NA,TRBV5-5,TRBJ1-4,TGTGCCAGCAGCCAGACGGCGTCTAATGAAAAACTGTTTTTT,CASSQTASNEKLFF
NA,NA,TRBV11-2,TRBJ2-5,TGTGCCAGCAGCCAAGTCCGGGAGACCCAGTACTTC,CASSQVRETQYF
NA,TRBD1,TRBV6-4,TRBJ1-1,TGTGCCAGCACCCGTCCGGGGGGCACAGGGGCTGAAGCTTTCTTT,CASTRPGGTGAEAFF
NA,TRBD1,TRBV7-9,TRBJ2-7,TGTGCCAGCAGCTTAGAGGGACAGATCTACGAGCAGTACTTC,CASSLEGQIYEQYF
few,TRBD2,TRBV11-3,TRBJ2-3,TGTGCCAGCAGCCAAGGCCGCGGGAGGGCCGGGAATACGCAGTATTTT,CASSQGRGRAGNTQYF
NA,TRBD1,TRBV30,TRBJ1-5,TGTGCCTGGACCGGGACAGGAGGTTATAGCAATCAGCCCCAGCATTTT,CAWTGTGGYSNQPQHF
NA,NA,TRBV18,TRBJ2-1,TGTGCCAGCTCATCGGGGAGTAGGTCCTACAATGAGCAGTTCTTC,CASSSGSRSYNEQFF
NA,NA,TRBV4-1,TRBJ1-5,TGCGCCAGCAGCCCACAGATGAGCAATCAGCCCCAGCATTTT,CASSPQMSNQPQHF
NA,NA,TRBV30,TRBJ2-1,TGTGCCTGGAGTCCTTCCGGGACAACGCAGTTCTTC,CAWSPSGTTQFF
NA,TRBD2,TRBV9,TRBJ2-1,TGTGCCAGCAGCGCGACTAGCGGGGGGGACTCCTACAATGAGCAGTTCTTC,CASSATSGGDSYNEQFF
NA,NA,TRBV9,TRBJ2-1,TGTGCCAGCAGCCCAACACTACAGAATTACAATGAGCAGTTCTTC,CASSPTLQNYNEQFF
NA,NA,TRBV10-2,TRBJ1-1,TGCGCCAGCTTGGCGAGACATATGAACACTGAAGCTTTCTTT,CASLARHMNTEAFF
NA,TRBD2,TRBV7-8,TRBJ2-2,TGTGCCAGCAGCTTCTCCGGGACTAGCTTTGGCACCGGGGAGCTGTTTTTT,CASSFSGTSFGTGELFF
NA,TRBD2,TRBV27,TRBJ2-2,TGTGCCAGCAGTGTAGGACTAGCGGGAGTATCAAACACCGGGGAGCTGTTTTTT,CASSVGLAGVSNTGELFF
once,TRBD1,TRBV10-3,TRBJ1-2,TGTGCCACCTGGACAGGGGGAGTTTATGGCTACACCTTC,CATWTGGVYGYTF
few,NA,TRBV5-1,TRBJ1-1,TGCGCCAGCAGCTTGGTTCCGGGGTACAACACTGAAGCTTTCTTT,CASSLVPGYNTEAFF
once,NA,TRBV7-2,TRBJ1-5,TGTGCCAGCAGCCCCGGCCAGCAGGGTAGCAATCAGCCCCAGCATTTT,CASSPGQQGSNQPQHF
NA,NA,TRBV11-2,TRBJ1-1,TGTGCCAGCACCCCCACGAGGGAGGGCAGGGGTGAAGCTTTCTTT,CASTPTREGRGEAFF
NA,NA,TRBV5-1,TRBJ1-2,TGCGCCAGCAGCACCCCTGACGGACTCTATGGCTACACCTTC,CASSTPDGLYGYTF
NA,NA,TRBV6-6,TRBJ1-1,TGTGCCAGCAGTTTGTCCTCGAACACTGAAGCTTTCTTT,CASSLSSNTEAFF
few,NA,TRBV30,TRBJ2-7,TGTGCCTGGGGGATCTACGAGCAGTACTTC,CAWGIYEQYF
few,NA,TRBV2,TRBJ1-5,TGTGCCAGCACCAGAGGGACTTTTAGCAATCAGCCCCAGCATTTT,CASTRGTFSNQPQHF
NA,NA,TRBV2,TRBJ2-3,TGTGCCAGCAATAATATGTGGAGCACAGATACGCAGTATTTT,CASNNMWSTDTQYF
once,NA,TRBV7-3,TRBJ2-2,TGTGCCAGCAGCTTAAGCGGCAGGGTGGCCGGGGAGCTGTTTTTT,CASSLSGRVAGELFF
once,NA,TRBV11-1,TRBJ2-7,TGTGCGTCCAGCAGAGGACTCTTATCCTACGAGCAGTACTTC,CASSRGLLSYEQYF
NA,TRBD1,TRBV30,TRBJ2-7,TGTGCCTGGAAGTGGGGCAGGGGGATCTACGAGCAGTACTTC,CAWKWGRGIYEQYF
few,TRBD2,TRBV19,TRBJ2-3,TGTGCCAGTAGTACATCGGGAGGGAGAGCAGATACGCAGTATTTT,CASSTSGGRADTQYF
few,TRBD1,TRBV19,TRBJ1-1,TGTGCCAGTAGTATAATCCAGGGGGATGGTAGTCCTGAAGCTTTCTTT,CASSIIQGDGSPEAFF
NA,NA,TRBV6-5,TRBJ2-7,TGTGCCAGCAGTCTTGTTATCAGGGGCTACGAGCAGTACTTC,CASSLVIRGYEQYF
NA,NA,TRBV2,TRBJ1-1,TGTGCCAGCAGTGTTGGGAGCGGCACTGAAGCTTTCTTT,CASSVGSGTEAFF
once,NA,TRBV11-3,TRBJ2-7,TGTGCCAGCAGCTCGGACGGGTACGAGCAGTACTTC,CASSSDGYEQYF
NA,NA,TRBV30,TRBJ2-2,TGTGCCTGGAGTCGATTTAGCACCGGGGAGCTGTTTTTT,CAWSRFSTGELFF
NA,NA,TRBV7-6,TRBJ2-5,TGTGCCAGCAGCTTAGATCGTGGAGAGACCCAGTACTTC,CASSLDRGETQYF
NA,TRBD1,TRBV7-3,TRBJ1-2,TGTGCCAGCAGCAAAGGACAGGGCGGCTATGGCTACACCTTC,CASSKGQGGYGYTF
NA,TRBD1,TRBV28,TRBJ2-3,TGTGCCAGCAGCCCGGGACAGCGGTTCTCAGATACGCAGTATTTT,CASSPGQRFSDTQYF
NA,TRBD1,TRBV5-4,TRBJ2-5,TGTGCCAGCGGGAACAGGGGACAAGAGACCCAGTACTTC,CASGNRGQETQYF
NA,TRBD1,TRBV5-1,TRBJ1-1,TGCGCCAGCAGCAACATAAAGACAGGGGCGATGAACACTGAAGCTTTCTTT,CASSNIKTGAMNTEAFF
NA,NA,TRBV7-3,TRBJ1-2,TGTGCCAGCAGCTTACATGCTACAGGGATTCTCTCTGGCTACACCTTC,CASSLHATGILSGYTF
NA,NA,TRBV30,TRBJ1-1,TGTGCCTGGGACACTACGCGCGGGGGCTGGAACACTGAAGCTTTCTTT,CAWDTTRGGWNTEAFF
once,NA,TRBV7-9,TRBJ1-1,TGTGCCAGCAGCCCCGCGGTAGGGCTAGGCACTGAAGCTTTCTTT,CASSPAVGLGTEAFF
NA,NA,TRBV4-2,TRBJ1-5,TGTGCCAGCAGCCCGTGGACGGATAATCAGCCCCAGCATTTT,CASSPWTDNQPQHF
NA,NA,TRBV5-1,TRBJ1-1,TGCGCCAGCAGCGTGACAGACTTAGGTGAAGCTTTCTTT,CASSVTDLGEAFF
NA,NA,TRBV7-9,TRBJ1-1,TGTGCCAGCAGCTTACAGGGGAACACTGAAGCTTTCTTT,CASSLQGNTEAFF
NA,TRBD2,TRBV10-3,TRBJ2-5,TGTGCCATCAGTGAGGGGCGGGGAGGGGAGCAGTACTTC,CAISEGRGGEQYF
NA,TRBD1,TRBV4-1,TRBJ2-1,TGCGCCAGCAGTCCAACAGGGGGCGCATTCTACAATGAGCAGTTCTTC,CASSPTGGAFYNEQFF
NA,NA,TRBV6-1,TRBJ1-4,TGTGCCACCCAATACCAACAGGGTGAGGAGGAAAAACTGTTTTTT,CATQYQQGEEEKLFF
NA,TRBD2,TRBV2,TRBJ2-7,TGTGCCAGCAGGTCTAGCGGGCGTACCTACGAGCAGTACTTC,CASRSSGRTYEQYF
NA,NA,TRBV7-9,TRBJ1-6,TGTGCCAGCAGCCCCCAGGCGGGGGGTTATTCACCCCTCCACTTT,CASSPQAGGYSPLHF
NA,NA,TRBV9,TRBJ1-4,TGTGCCAGCAGCGTACAGGATTCAACTAATGAAAAACTGTTTTTT,CASSVQDSTNEKLFF
few,NA,TRBV23-1,TRBJ2-7,TGCGCCAGCAGTCCATTGCTCCACGAGCAGTACTTC,CASSPLLHEQYF
NA,TRBD1,TRBV30,TRBJ1-2,TGTGCCTGGGGACCGGACAGGGGGAACTATGGCTACACCTTC,CAWGPDRGNYGYTF
NA,NA,TRBV5-5,TRBJ2-7,TGTGCCAGCAGCTTGCAGGGCGACTACGAGCAGTACTTC,CASSLQGDYEQYF